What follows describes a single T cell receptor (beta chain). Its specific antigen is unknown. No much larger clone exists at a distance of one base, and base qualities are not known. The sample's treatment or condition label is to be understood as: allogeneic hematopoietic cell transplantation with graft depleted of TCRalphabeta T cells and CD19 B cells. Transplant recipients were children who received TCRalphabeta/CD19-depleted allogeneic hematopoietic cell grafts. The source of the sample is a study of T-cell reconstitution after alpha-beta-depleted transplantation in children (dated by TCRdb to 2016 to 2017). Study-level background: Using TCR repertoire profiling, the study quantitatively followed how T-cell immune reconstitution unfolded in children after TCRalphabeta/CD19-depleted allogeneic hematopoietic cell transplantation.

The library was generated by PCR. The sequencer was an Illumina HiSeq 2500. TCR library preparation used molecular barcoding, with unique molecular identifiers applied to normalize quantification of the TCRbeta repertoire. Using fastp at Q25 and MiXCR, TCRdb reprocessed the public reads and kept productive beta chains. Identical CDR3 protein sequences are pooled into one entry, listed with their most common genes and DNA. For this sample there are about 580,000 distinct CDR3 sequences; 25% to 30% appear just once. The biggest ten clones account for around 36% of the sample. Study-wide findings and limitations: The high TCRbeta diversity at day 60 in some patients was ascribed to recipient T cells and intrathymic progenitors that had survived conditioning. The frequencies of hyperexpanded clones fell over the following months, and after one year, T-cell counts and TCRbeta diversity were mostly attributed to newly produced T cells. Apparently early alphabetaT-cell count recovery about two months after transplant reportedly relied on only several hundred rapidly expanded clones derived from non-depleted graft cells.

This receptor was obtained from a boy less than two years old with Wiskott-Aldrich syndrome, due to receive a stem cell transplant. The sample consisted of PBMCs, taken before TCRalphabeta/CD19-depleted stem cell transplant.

Here is the DNA: TGTGCCAGCAAGAGGACAGGGGGCAATCAGCCCCAGCATTTT. Protein translation: CASKRTGGNQPQHF. The chain is made from TRBV12-3 or TRBV12-4 and TRBJ1-5, with 9 bases in between that match TRBD1. The CDR3 contains 14 residues, cysteine and phenylalanine counted. The DNA shown is the 42-base CDR3, in frame from base 1. V trim: 7 bases; J trim: 2 bases; unmatched bases: 3.